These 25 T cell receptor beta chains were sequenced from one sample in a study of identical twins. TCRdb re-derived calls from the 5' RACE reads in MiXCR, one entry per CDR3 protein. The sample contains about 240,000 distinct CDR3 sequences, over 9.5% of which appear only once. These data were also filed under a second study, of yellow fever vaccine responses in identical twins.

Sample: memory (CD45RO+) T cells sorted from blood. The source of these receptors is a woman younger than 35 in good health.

The CDR3 DNA reads TGTGCCACCAGCAGAGATCTGGGGGGCGGGAGGGCCTACGAGCAGTACTTC. This gives the protein CATSRDLGGGRAYEQYF. V gene TRBV15 combines with J gene TRBJ2-7, with TRBD2 matching 9 bases. The germline CDR1 and CDR2 sequences are LNHNV and YYDKDF (reference sequence). Unmatched junction bases numbered 8, after V lost 0 bases and J lost 2 bases. The CDR3 has 17 amino acids.

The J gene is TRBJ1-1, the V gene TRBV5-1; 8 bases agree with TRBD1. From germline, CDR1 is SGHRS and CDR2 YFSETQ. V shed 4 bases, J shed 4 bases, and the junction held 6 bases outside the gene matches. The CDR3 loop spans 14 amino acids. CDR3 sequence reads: CASSVVTGGTEAFF. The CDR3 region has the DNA TGCGCCAGCAGCGTGGTTACAGGGGGCACTGAAGCTTTCTTT.

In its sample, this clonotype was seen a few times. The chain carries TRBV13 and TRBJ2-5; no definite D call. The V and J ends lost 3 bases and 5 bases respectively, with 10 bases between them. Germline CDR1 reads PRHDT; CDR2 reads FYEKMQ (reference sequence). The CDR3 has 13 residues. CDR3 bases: TGTGCCAGCAGCTTGGAGTCAACGGAGACCCAGTACTTC. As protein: CASSLESTETQYF.

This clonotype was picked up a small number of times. CDR3 residues: CASSLAGIHSTDTQYF. DNA of the CDR3: TGTGCCAGCAGCCTAGCGGGAATACATAGCACAGATACGCAGTATTTT. The chain employs TRBV27 and TRBJ2-3; 9 positions match TRBD2. Germline values: CDR1 MNHEY, CDR2 SMNVEV (reference sequence). CDR3 size: 16 residues. Trimming removed 6 bases from V and 0 bases from J; junction bases left unmatched: 7.

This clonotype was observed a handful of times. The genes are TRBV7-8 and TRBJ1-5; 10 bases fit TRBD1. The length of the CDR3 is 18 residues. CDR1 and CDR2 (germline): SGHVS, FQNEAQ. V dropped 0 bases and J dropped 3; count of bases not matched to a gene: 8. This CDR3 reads CASSLAGRGTGDNQPQHF. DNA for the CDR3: TGTGCCAGCAGCTTAGCGGGGAGGGGGACAGGGGACAATCAGCCCCAGCATTTT.

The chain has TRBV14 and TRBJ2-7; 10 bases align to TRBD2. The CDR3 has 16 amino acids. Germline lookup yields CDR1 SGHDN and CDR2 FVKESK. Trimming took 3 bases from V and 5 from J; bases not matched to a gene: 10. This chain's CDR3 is CASSHGLAGEENEQYF. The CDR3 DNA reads TGTGCCAGCAGCCACGGGCTAGCGGGAGAGGAAAACGAGCAGTACTTC.

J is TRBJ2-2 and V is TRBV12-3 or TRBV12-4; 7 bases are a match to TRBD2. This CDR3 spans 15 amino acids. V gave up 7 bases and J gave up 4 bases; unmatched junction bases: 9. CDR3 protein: CASTRTGGSTGELFF. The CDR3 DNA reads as TGTGCCAGCACTCGGACCGGGGGGAGCACCGGGGAGCTGTTTTTT.

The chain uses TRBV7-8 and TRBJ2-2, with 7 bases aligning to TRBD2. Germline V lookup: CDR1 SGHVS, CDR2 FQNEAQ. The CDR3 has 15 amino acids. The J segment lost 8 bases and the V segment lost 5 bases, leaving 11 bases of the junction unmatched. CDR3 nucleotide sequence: TGTGCCAGCAGCCCAACCGGGACTATCAAGGGGGAGCTGTTTTTT. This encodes CASSPTGTIKGELFF.

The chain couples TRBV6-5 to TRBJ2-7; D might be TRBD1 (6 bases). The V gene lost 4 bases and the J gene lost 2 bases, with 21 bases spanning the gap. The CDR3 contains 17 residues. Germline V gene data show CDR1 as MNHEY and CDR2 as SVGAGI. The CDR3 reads CASSFPQGRMTAYEQYF. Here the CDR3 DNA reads TGTGCCAGCAGTTTTCCCCAGGGGCGGATGACAGCCTACGAGCAGTACTTC.

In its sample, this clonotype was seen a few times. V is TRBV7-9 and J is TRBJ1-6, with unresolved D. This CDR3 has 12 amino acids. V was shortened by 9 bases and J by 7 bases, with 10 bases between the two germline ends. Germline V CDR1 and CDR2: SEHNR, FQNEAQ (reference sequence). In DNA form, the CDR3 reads TGTGCCAGTCGGAGGGAGAATTCACCCCTCCACTTT. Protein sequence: CASRRENSPLHF.

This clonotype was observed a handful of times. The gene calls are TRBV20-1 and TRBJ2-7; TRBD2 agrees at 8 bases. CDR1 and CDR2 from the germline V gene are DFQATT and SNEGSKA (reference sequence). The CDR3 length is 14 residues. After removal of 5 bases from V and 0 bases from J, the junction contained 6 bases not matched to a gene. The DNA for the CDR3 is TGCAGTGCTGATGCGGGAGGAAGCTCCTACGAGCAGTACTTC. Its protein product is CSADAGGSSYEQYF.

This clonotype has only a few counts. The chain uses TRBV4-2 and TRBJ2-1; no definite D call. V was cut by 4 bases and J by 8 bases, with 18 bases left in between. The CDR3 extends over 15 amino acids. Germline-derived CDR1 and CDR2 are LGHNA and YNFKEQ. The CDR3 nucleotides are TGTGCCAGCAGCCTTGAGTGGGCCCTACGCGATGAGCAGTTCTTC. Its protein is CASSLEWALRDEQFF.

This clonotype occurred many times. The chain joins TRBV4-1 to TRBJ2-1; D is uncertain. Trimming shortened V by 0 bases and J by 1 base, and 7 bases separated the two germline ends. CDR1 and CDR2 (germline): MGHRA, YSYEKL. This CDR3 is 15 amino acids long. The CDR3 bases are TGCGCCAGCAGCCAAGATCCTCTTTCCTACAATGAGCAGTTCTTC. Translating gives CASSQDPLSYNEQFF.

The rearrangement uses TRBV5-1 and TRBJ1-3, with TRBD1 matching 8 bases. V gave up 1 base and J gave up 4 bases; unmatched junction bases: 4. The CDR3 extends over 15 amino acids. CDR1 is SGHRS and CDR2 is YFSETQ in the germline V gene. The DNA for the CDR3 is TGCGCCAGCAGCTTGCAACAGGGGGTAGGAAACACCATATATTTT. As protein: CASSLQQGVGNTIYF.

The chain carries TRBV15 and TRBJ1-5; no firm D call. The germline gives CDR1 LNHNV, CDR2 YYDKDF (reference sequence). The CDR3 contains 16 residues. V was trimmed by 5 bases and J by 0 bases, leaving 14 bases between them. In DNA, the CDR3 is TGTGCCACCAGCGGCGAAGCAACGAGTAGCAATCAGCCCCAGCATTTT. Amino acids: CATSGEATSSNQPQHF.

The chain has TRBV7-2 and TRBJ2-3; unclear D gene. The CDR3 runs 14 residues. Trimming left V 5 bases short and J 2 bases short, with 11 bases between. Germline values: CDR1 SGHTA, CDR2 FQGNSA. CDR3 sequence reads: CASSLLLLTDTQYF. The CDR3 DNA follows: TGTGCCAGCAGCCTTCTGCTCCTCACAGATACGCAGTATTTT.

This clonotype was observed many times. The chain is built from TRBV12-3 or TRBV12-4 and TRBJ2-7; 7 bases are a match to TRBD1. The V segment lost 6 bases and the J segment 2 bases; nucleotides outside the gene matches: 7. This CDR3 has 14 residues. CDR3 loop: CASRLKGAAYEQYF. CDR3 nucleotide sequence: TGTGCCAGCAGGTTAAAGGGGGCAGCCTACGAGCAGTACTTC.

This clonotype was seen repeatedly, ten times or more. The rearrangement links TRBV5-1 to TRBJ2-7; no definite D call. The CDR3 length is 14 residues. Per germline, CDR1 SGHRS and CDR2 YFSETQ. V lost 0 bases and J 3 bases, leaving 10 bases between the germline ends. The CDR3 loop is CASSLDVSYYEQYF. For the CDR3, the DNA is TGCGCCAGCAGCTTGGACGTCTCATACTACGAGCAGTACTTC.

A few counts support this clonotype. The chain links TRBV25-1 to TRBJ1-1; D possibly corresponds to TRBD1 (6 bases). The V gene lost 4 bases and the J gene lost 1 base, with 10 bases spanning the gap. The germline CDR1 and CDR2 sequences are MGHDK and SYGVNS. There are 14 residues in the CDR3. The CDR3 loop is CASSAQGTNTEAFF. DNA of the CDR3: TGTGCCAGCAGTGCACAGGGTACGAACACTGAAGCTTTCTTT.

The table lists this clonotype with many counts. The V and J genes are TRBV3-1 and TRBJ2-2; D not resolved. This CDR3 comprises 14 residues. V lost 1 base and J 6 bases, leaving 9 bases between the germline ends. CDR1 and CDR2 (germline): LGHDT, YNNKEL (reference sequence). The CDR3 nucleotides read TGTGCCAGCAGCCAAGGGCACCTGGCCGGGGAGCTGTTTTTT. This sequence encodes CASSQGHLAGELFF. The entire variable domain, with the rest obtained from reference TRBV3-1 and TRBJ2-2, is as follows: DTAVSQTPKYLVTQMGNDKSIKCEQNLGHDTMYWYKQDSKKFLKIMFSYNNKELIINETVPNRFSPKSPDKAHLNLHINSLELGDSAVYFCASSQGHLAGELFFGEGSRLTVL.

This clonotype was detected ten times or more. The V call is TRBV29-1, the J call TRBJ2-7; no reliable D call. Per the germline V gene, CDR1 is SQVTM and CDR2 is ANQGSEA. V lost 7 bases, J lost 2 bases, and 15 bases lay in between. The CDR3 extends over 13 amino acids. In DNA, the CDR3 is TGCAGCGCCCAAAGCGCCGTCGCCTACGAGCAGTACTTC. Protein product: CSAQSAVAYEQYF.

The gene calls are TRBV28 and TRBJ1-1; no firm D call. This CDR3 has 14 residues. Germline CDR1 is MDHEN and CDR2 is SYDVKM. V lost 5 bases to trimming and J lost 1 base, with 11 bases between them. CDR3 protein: CASSPHMSNTEAFF. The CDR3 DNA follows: TGTGCCAGCAGTCCACATATGTCGAACACTGAAGCTTTCTTT.

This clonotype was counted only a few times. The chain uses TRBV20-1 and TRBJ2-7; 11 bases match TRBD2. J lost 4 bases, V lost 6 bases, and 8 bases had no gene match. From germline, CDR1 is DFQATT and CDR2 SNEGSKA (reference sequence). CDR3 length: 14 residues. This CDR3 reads CSAVAGGPAYEQYF. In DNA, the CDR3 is TGCAGTGCGGTAGCGGGGGGGCCGGCATACGAGCAGTACTTC.

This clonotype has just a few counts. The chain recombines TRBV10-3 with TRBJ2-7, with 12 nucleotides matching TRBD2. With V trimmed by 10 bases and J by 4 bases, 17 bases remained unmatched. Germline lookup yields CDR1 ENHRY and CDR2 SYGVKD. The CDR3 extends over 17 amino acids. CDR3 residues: CATDRDRTSGTGYEQYF. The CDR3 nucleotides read TGTGCCACCGACAGGGACAGGACTAGCGGGACCGGATACGAGCAGTACTTC.

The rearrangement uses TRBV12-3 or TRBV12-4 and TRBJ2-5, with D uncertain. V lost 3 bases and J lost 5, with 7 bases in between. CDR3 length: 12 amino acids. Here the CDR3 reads CASSFWVETQYF. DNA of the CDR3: TGTGCCAGCAGTTTTTGGGTGGAGACCCAGTACTTC.